These 10 T cell receptor beta chains share one sample of origin, sequenced in a study of cytomegalovirus exposure and HLA in healthy donors (dated by TCRdb to 2015 to 2018). The library came from the immunoSEQ multiplex PCR assay. For the multiplex PCR, a mixture combining 60 forward primers for TCR Vbeta segments and 13 reverse primers for TCR Jbeta segments was used. Held by TCRdb, this immuneACCESS table contains in-frame sequences only and omits some clones. Under half of the omission traces to an unresolved V gene where checked; the cause of the rest is unknown. This sample is represented by 60,000 to 75,000 clones; about 60% of them were singletons. The ten biggest clones cover 3% to 3.5% of the sample. The material sequenced was PBMCs. These receptors were collected from a woman aged 50 to 60 in good health and CMV-seronegative.

V is TRBV20-1 and J is TRBJ1-1; D not resolved. The CDR3 consists of 11 residues. V gave up 2 bases and J gave up 5 bases, with 6 bases separating them. In germline, CDR1 is DFQATT, CDR2 SNEGSKA (reference sequence). CDR3: CSARRETEAFF. Written as DNA, the CDR3 is TGCAGTGCTAGACGAGAAACTGAAGCTTTCTTT.

This clone was found once. Sequence at one end of the junction differs from germline and may be a read error. This chain joins TRBV7-9 and TRBJ2-2; D may be TRBD1 (6 bases). The V gene's germline CDR1 is SEHNR and CDR2 FQNEAQ (reference sequence). The CDR3 runs to 16 residues. In DNA form, the CDR3 reads TGTTCCAGCAGCTTAGAGGGGGAGTCGAACACCGGGGAGCTGTTTTTT. This sequence encodes CSSSLEGESNTGELFF.

The chain couples TRBV27 to TRBJ1-1; TRBD1 is a possible D gene (6 bases). This CDR3 spans 15 amino acids. CDR1 is MNHEY, CDR2 SMNVEV, per germline (reference sequence). Trimming took 0 bases from V and 3 from J, leaving 11 bases between them. CDR3 loop: CASSLSGQGHTEAFF. In nucleotides, the CDR3 is TGTGCCAGCAGTTTATCAGGTCAGGGGCACACTGAAGCTTTCTTT.

About this clone itself: The same CDR3 arises from other DNA sequences in this sample as well. V gene TRBV5-1 combines with J gene TRBJ2-5, with 10 positions matching TRBD2. In germline, CDR1 is SGHRS, CDR2 YFSETQ. V dropped 4 bases and J dropped 4; count of bases not matched to a gene: 10. The CDR3 runs to 16 residues. The CDR3 DNA is TGCGCCAGCAGCCCTGGGCTAGCGGGGGACTCAGAGACCCAGTACTTC. It is translated as CASSPGLAGDSETQYF.

In its sample, this clone was seen a few times. The chain employs TRBV6-5 and TRBJ2-5, with unresolved D. Germline assignment: CDR1 MNHEY and CDR2 SVGAGI. The CDR3 spans 14 residues. Trimming cost V 6 bases and J 4 bases, with 15 bases left between them. The CDR3 DNA sequence: TGTGCCAGCAGCCGATGGGCGTCCGGAGAGACCCAGTACTTC. Translation: CASSRWASGETQYF.

This sequence joins TRBV12-2 and TRBJ2-1; the tabulated D call, TRBD1, remains unverified against the DNA. TRBV12-2 is noted as a pseudogene. This CDR3 region has 15 residues. CDR3 residues: CASRLGDRDYNEQFF. CDR3 DNA: TGTGCAAGTCGCTTAGGGGACAGGGACTACAATGAGCAGTTCTTC.

This sequence joins TRBV4-3 and TRBJ2-1; TRBD2 aligns across 11 bases. The CDR3 covers 14 residues. Germline-derived CDR1 and CDR2 are LGHNA and YSLEER. Losses at the gene ends were 2 bases for V and 10 bases for J; bases not matched to a gene: 4. This chain's CDR3 is CASSQLASGREQFF. The CDR3 bases are TGCGCCAGCAGCCAATTAGCTAGCGGGAGGGAGCAGTTCTTC.

The gene calls are TRBV21-1 and TRBJ2-2; the D call TRBD2 from the table was never checked on the DNA. TRBV21-1 is deemed a pseudogene. The CDR3 is made up of 17 amino acids. DNA of the CDR3: TGTGCCAGCAGCAAAGGGGGCGCGGGAGGGCGCACCGGGGAGCTGTTTTTT. Protein sequence: CASSKGGAGGRTGELFF.

The chain carries TRBV7-3 and TRBJ2-2; D is perhaps TRBD1 (7 bases). Germline values: CDR1 SGHTA, CDR2 FQGTGA. V was pared by 5 bases and J by 4 bases, with 17 bases between. The CDR3 extends over 16 amino acids. DNA for the CDR3: TGTGCCAGCAGCCCCCAGCCAGGGGGAGGCACCGGGGAGCTGTTTTTT. Its translation is CASSPQPGGGTGELFF.

The V gene is TRBV29-1, the J gene TRBJ2-7; D call uncertain. V lost 4 bases to trimming and J lost 0 bases, with 13 bases between them. Germline CDR1 and CDR2: SQVTM and ANQGSEA. The CDR3 covers 14 residues. This chain's CDR3 is CSVGRLPGSYEQYF. CDR3 nucleotide sequence: TGCAGCGTTGGCAGACTTCCCGGCTCCTACGAGCAGTACTTC.